This T cell receptor beta chain comes out of a study of blood T cell repertoires in COVID-19. Study-level background: The samples span acute and convalescent COVID-19 from the United States, Italy and Spain.

Assay used: immunoSEQ multiplex PCR; TCRdb lists only in-frame clones, some missing. The sample lists about 160,000 clones, just under 90% occurring once. During active infection, Seattle patients enrolled and were then monitored through disease. The V end lost 1 base, the J end lost 5 bases, and 12 bases lay between the germline ends. The CDR3 consists of 15 residues. Germline V CDR1 and CDR2: SGHDT, YYEEEE. This clonotype originated in a woman aged 65 to 85 with COVID-19, enrolled during active disease. The gene calls are TRBV5-6 and TRBJ1-4, with no clear D. The material sequenced was peripheral blood. In DNA, the CDR3 is TGTGCCAGCAGCTTGTTAGAGGGTCTGAATGAAAAACTGTTTTTT. This translates into CASSLLEGLNEKLFF.